Listed below are T cell receptor beta chains from one sample, sequenced in a study of monozygotic twins with inflammatory bowel disease. Reprocessing the 5' RACE reads, TCRdb reports a single entry for every CDR3 protein and omits DNA. The sample table includes 300,000 to 350,000 distinct CDR3 sequences. Material for sequencing was blood. These receptors were obtained from a human donor with ulcerative colitis or Crohn's disease, or a healthy co-twin of an affected twin (not recorded which). Both conserved end residues are part of each CDR3.

CDR3aa: CASSQDQNRGLGGYTF; v_gene: TRBV4-1; j_gene: TRBJ1-2
CDR3aa: CASSVQGVGQPQHF; v_gene: TRBV7-2; j_gene: TRBJ1-5
CDR3aa: CASSEGSGYGYTF; v_gene: TRBV2; j_gene: TRBJ1-2
CDR3aa: CSARDPGQGAGVNTEAFF; v_gene: TRBV20-1; j_gene: TRBJ1-1
CDR3aa: CASSLNGKFTDTQYF; v_gene: TRBV5-6; j_gene: TRBJ2-3
CDR3aa: CASSLDRRTGEYF; v_gene: TRBV12-3/TRBV12-4; j_gene: TRBJ2-7
CDR3aa: CSARDGGGETQYF; v_gene: TRBV20-1; j_gene: TRBJ2-5
CDR3aa: CASSSQGSTDTQYF; v_gene: TRBV5-1; j_gene: TRBJ2-3
CDR3aa: CSVGKWGGNNEQFF; v_gene: TRBV29-1; j_gene: TRBJ2-1
CDR3aa: CSAKELAGRSSYNEQFF; v_gene: TRBV20-1; j_gene: TRBJ2-1
CDR3aa: CASSPPGRGGGEQFF; v_gene: TRBV7-9; j_gene: TRBJ2-1
CDR3aa: CASSFGAPNTEAFF; v_gene: TRBV5-1; j_gene: TRBJ1-1
CDR3aa: CASSPWGGDTGELFF; v_gene: TRBV5-1; j_gene: TRBJ2-2
CDR3aa: CASSPAHQTGEAFF; v_gene: TRBV5-1; j_gene: TRBJ1-1
CDR3aa: CSVELFVGRRYEQYF; v_gene: TRBV29-1; j_gene: TRBJ2-7
CDR3aa: CASSFGVERTGELFF; v_gene: TRBV28; j_gene: TRBJ2-2
CDR3aa: CASSQGLRALETREQYF; v_gene: TRBV14; j_gene: TRBJ2-7